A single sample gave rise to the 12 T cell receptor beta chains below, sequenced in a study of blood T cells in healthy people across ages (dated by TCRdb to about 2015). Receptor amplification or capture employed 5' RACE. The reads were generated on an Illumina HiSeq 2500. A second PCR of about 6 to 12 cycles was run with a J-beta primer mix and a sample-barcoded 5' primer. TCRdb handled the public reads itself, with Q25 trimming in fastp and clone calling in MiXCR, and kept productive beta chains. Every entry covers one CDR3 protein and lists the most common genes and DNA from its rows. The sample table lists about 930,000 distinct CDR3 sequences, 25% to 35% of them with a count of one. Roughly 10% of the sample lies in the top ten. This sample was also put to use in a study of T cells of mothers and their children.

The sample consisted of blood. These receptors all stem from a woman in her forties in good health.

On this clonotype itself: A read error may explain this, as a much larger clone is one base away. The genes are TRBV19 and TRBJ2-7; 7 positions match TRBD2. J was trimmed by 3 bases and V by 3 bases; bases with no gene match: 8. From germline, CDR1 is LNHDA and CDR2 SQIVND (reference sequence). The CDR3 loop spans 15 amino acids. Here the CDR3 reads CASSISLAAIYEQYF. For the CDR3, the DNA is TGTGCCAGTAGTATTTCCCTAGCGGCGATCTACGAGCAGTACTTC.

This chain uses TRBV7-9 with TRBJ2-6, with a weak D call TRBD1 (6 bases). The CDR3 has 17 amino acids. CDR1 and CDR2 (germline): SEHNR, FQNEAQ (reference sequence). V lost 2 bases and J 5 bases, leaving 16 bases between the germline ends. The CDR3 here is CASSLNRAVRRANVLTF. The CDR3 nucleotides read TGTGCCAGCAGCTTAAACAGGGCTGTTCGCCGGGCCAACGTCCTGACTTTC.

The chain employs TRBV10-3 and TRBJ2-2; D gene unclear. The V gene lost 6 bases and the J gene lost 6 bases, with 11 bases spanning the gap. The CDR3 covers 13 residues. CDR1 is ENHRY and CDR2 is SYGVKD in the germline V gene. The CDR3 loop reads CAISTGGAGELFF. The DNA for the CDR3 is TGTGCCATCAGCACTGGTGGGGCCGGGGAGCTGTTTTTT.

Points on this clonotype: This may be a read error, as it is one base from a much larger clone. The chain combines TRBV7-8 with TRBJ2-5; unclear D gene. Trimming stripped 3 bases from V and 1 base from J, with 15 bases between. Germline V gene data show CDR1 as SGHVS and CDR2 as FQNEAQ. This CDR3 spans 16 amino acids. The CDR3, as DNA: TGTGCCAGCAGCTTCTCGCGGACCGAGGTCCAAGAGACCCAGTACTTC. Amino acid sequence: CASSFSRTEVQETQYF.

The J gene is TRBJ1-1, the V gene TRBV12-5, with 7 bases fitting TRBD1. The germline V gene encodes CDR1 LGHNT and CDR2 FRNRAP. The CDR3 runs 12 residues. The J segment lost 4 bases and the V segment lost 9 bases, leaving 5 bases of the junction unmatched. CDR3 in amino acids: CASSTGITEAFF. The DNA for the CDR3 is TGTGCTAGCTCGACAGGGATCACTGAAGCTTTCTTT. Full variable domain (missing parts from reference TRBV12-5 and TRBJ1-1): DARVTQTPRHKVTEMGQEVTMRCQPILGHNTVFWYRQTMMQGLELLAYFRNRAPLDDSGMPKDRFSAEMPDATLATLKIQPSEPRDSAVYFCASSTGITEAFFGQGTRLTVV.

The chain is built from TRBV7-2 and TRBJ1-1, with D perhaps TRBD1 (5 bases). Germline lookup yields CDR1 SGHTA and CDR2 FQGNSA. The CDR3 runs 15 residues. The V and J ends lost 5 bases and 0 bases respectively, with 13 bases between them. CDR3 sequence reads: CASSLGTVMNTEAFF. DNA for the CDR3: TGTGCCAGCAGCCTGGGGACGGTTATGAACACTGAAGCTTTCTTT. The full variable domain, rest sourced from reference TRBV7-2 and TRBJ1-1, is GAGVSQSPSNKVTEKGKDVELRCDPISGHTALYWYRQSLGQGLEFLIYFQGNSAPDKSGLPSDRFSAERTGGSVSTLTIQRTQQEDSAVYLCASSLGTVMNTEAFFGQGTRLTVV.

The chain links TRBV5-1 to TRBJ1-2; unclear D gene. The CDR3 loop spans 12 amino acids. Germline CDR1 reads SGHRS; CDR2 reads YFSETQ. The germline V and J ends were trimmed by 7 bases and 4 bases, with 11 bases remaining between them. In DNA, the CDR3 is TGCGCCAGCTATGCCGACACCTATGGCTACACCTTC. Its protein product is CASYADTYGYTF. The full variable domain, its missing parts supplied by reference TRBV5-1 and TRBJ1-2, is KAGVTQTPRYLIKTRGQQVTLSCSPISGHRSVSWYQQTPGQGLQFLFEYFSETQRNKGNFPGRFSGRQFSNSRSEMNVSTLELGDSALYLCASYADTYGYTFGSGTRLTVV.

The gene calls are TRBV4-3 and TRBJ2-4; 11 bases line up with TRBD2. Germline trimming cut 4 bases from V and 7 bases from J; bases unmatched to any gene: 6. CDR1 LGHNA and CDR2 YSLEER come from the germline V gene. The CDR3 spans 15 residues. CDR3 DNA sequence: TGCGCCAGCAGCCCAGGACTAGCGGGCGGCAACATTCAGTACTTC. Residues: CASSPGLAGGNIQYF.

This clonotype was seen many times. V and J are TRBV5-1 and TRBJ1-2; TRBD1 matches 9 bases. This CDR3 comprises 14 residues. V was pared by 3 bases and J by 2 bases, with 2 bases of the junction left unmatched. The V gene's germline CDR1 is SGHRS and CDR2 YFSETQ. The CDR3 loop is CASSSGQGNYGYTF. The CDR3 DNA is TGCGCCAGCAGCTCTGGACAGGGGAACTATGGCTACACCTTC.

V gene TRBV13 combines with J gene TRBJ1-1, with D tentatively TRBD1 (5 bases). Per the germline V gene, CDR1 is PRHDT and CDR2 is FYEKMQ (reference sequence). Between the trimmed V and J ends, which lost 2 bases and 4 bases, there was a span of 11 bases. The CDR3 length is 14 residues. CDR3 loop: CASSLRAGRTEAFF. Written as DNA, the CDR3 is TGTGCCAGCAGCTTAAGAGCGGGACGCACTGAAGCTTTCTTT.

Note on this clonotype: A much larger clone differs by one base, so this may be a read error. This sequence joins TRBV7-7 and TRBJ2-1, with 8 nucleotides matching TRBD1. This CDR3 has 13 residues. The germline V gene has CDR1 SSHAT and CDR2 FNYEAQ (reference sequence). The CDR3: CASSPGQAGGQFF. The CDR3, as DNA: TGTGCTAGCAGCCCGGGACAGGCTGGTGGGCAGTTCTTC. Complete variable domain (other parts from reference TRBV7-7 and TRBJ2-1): GAGVSQSPRYKVTKRGQDVTLRCDPISSHATLYWYQQALGQGPEFLTYFNYEAQPDKSGLPSDRFSAERPEGSISTLTIQRTEQRDSAMYRCASSPGQAGGQFFGPGTRLTVL.

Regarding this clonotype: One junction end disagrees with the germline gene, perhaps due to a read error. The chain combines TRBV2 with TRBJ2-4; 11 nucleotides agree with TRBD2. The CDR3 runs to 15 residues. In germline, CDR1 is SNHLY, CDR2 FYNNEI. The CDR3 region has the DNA TGTGCCAGCAGACCCGGGACTAGCGGAAAAAACATTCGGTACTTC. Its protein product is CASRPGTSGKNIRYF.